These 22 T cell receptor beta chains were sequenced from one sample in a study of cytomegalovirus exposure and HLA in healthy donors. Vbeta (60) and Jbeta (13) primers were used in the PCR. Repertoires were generated with immunoSEQ multiplex PCR, while TCRdb's copy carries only in-frame clones and drops some. The table has about 140,000 clones, almost 85% seen once. The sample comprised PBMCs. The receptors were sampled from a woman in her fifties or sixties in good health and CMV-seropositive.

The chain recombines TRBV28 with TRBJ2-3; the D gene is possibly TRBD2 (5 bases). Between the trimmed V and J ends, which lost 5 bases and 2 bases, there was a span of 17 bases. This CDR3 is 16 amino acids long. Germline CDR1 and CDR2: MDHEN and SYDVKM. CDR3 sequence (DNA): TGTGCCAGCAGTCCTCACGAGGGTCCAGCCACAGATACGCAGTATTTT. Its translation: CASSPHEGPATDTQYF.

This chain joins TRBV6-1 and TRBJ1-6, with 7 bases aligning to TRBD1. Losses at the gene ends were 9 bases for V and 7 bases for J; bases not matched to a gene: 6. The V gene's germline CDR1 is MNHNS and CDR2 SASEGT. The CDR3 totals 13 residues. The CDR3 DNA follows: TGTGCCAGTTTACAGGGGTGGAATTCACCCCTCCACTTT. Amino acids: CASLQGWNSPLHF.

V is TRBV25-1 and J is TRBJ1-2; D gene ambiguous. Germline V gene sequence: CDR1 MGHDK, CDR2 SYGVNS. V shed 2 bases and J shed 8 bases, with 15 bases lying between them. CDR3 size: 14 residues. CDR3 loop: CASSEGRLAEGYTF. CDR3 nucleotide sequence: TGTGCCAGCAGTGAAGGCAGACTGGCAGAAGGCTACACCTTC.

The chain uses TRBV27 and TRBJ1-5; D remains unclear. Deletions cut 5 bases from V and 0 bases from J, with 14 bases between. Germline V gene data show CDR1 as MNHEY and CDR2 as SMNVEV (reference sequence). CDR3 length: 16 amino acids. CDR3 sequence (DNA): TGTGCCAGCAGTCCATCGGCAGGTGATAGCAATCAGCCCCAGCATTTT. This gives the protein CASSPSAGDSNQPQHF.

V and J are TRBV10-3 and TRBJ2-1, with 11 bases that match TRBD1. Germline V gene data show CDR1 as ENHRY and CDR2 as SYGVKD. The CDR3 sequence is 14 residues long. V lost 4 bases, J lost 5 bases, and 1 base stayed unmatched. CDR3 protein: CAISGDRGDNEQFF. The CDR3 coding sequence is TGTGCCATCAGTGGGGACAGGGGGGACAATGAGCAGTTCTTC.

The V and J genes are TRBV4-2 and TRBJ2-1; TRBD2 matches 8 bases. In germline, CDR1 is LGHNA, CDR2 YNFKEQ. With 0 bases clipped from V and 7 bases from J, the junction kept 14 bases outside the gene matches. The CDR3 is 18 amino acids. The CDR3 sequence: CASSQDSTHAGGSNEQFF. In DNA, the CDR3 is TGTGCCAGCAGCCAAGATTCCACCCACGCGGGAGGTTCGAATGAGCAGTTCTTC.

A remark on this clone: An end of the junction does not agree with germline; a read error may underlie this. This chain uses TRBV19 with TRBJ2-5; tentatively, D is TRBD1 (5 bases). CDR3 size: 15 residues. Looked up from germline, CDR1 is LNHDA and CDR2 is SQIVND (reference sequence). The CDR3 here is CASRDLGQGQDTQYF. Here the CDR3 DNA reads TGTGCCAGTAGGGACCTAGGTCAGGGCCAAGATACCCAGTACTTC.

This clone was counted a single time. The chain uses TRBV5-6 and TRBJ1-2; D ambiguous. Germline CDR1 and CDR2: SGHDT and YYEEEE. V gave up 4 bases and J gave up 4 bases, with 5 bases separating them. This CDR3 comprises 11 residues. The CDR3 sequence: CASSLSYGYTF. The CDR3 bases are TGTGCCAGCAGCCTAAGCTATGGCTACACCTTC.

The chain joins TRBV29-1 to TRBJ1-2; D remains unclear. The CDR3 contains 13 residues. Trimming left V 5 bases short and J 2 bases short, with 12 bases between. From germline, CDR1 is SQVTM and CDR2 ANQGSEA. CDR3: CSVQITANYGYTF. The DNA of the CDR3 is TGCAGCGTTCAAATCACAGCCAACTATGGCTACACCTTC.

The gene calls are TRBV28 and TRBJ2-5; 14 bases match TRBD2. V trimming: 3 bases; J trimming: 5 bases; junction bases outside the gene matches: 5. The CDR3 runs to 16 residues. The germline V gene encodes CDR1 MDHEN and CDR2 SYDVKM. In DNA form, the CDR3 reads TGTGCCAGCAGTTTCGGACTAGCGGGAGGACGGGAGACCCAGTACTTC. It yields the protein CASSFGLAGGRETQYF.

This sequence joins TRBV4-1 and TRBJ2-7; 15 nucleotides match TRBD2. V was pared by 3 bases and J by 6 bases, with 3 bases of the junction left unmatched. The CDR3 contains 15 residues. The germline V gene encodes CDR1 MGHRA and CDR2 YSYEKL. The CDR3 DNA sequence: TGCGCCAGCAGCCAGTTGGGACTAGCGGGAGGCGAGCAGTACTTC. Its translation is CASSQLGLAGGEQYF.

The chain is built from TRBV30 and TRBJ1-2; D gene unclear. V was trimmed by 1 base and J by 4 bases, leaving 13 bases between them. CDR1 and CDR2 (germline): GTSNPN, SVGIG (reference sequence). This CDR3 is built from 14 residues. CDR3: CAWSAGPTTYGYTF. DNA for the CDR3: TGTGCCTGGAGTGCAGGCCCTACAACCTATGGCTACACCTTC.

This chain uses TRBV5-4 with TRBJ2-2; TRBD2 is a possible D gene (5 bases). This CDR3 is 13 amino acids long. Germline loops: CDR1 SGHNT, CDR2 YYREEE (reference sequence). V was pared by 10 bases and J by 7 bases, with 17 bases between. The CDR3 protein is CAAGGELGGELFF. CDR3 in DNA: TGTGCCGCAGGTGGGGAGCTGGGCGGGGAGCTGTTTTTT.

The chain carries TRBV5-8 and TRBJ1-6; D possibly corresponds to TRBD1 (6 bases). V was clipped by 0 bases and J by 6 bases, with 10 bases between them. Per germline, CDR1 SGHTS and CDR2 YDEGEE. This CDR3 has 15 amino acids. Written as DNA, the CDR3 is TGTGCCAGCAGCTTGGAGAGGGGGTTTAATTCACCCCTCCACTTT. It translates to CASSLERGFNSPLHF. The variable domain in full, completed from reference TRBV5-8 and TRBJ1-6, reads EAGVTQSPTHLIKTRGQQATLRCSPISGHTSVYWYQQALGLGLQFLLWYDEGEERNRGNFPPRFSGRQFPNYSSELNVNALELEDSALYLCASSLERGFNSPLHFGNGTRLTVT.

This clone has a single count. The chain recombines TRBV19 with TRBJ1-1, with D hard to call. Germline CDR1 reads LNHDA; CDR2 reads SQIVND (reference sequence). This CDR3 is 15 amino acids long. V dropped 7 bases and J dropped 1 base, with 16 bases sitting between them. For the CDR3, the DNA is TGTGCCAGTATTGCCCTTCTTACACCGAACACTGAAGCTTTCTTT. It codes for CASIALLTPNTEAFF.

The chain links TRBV5-6 to TRBJ2-7, with 7 bases that match TRBD2. Germline V gene data show CDR1 as SGHDT and CDR2 as YYEEEE. The CDR3 runs 15 residues. Trimming cost V 3 bases and J 3 bases; bases outside gene matches: 9. CDR3: CASSSWLAVRYEQYF. The CDR3 nucleotides are TGTGCCAGCAGCTCTTGGCTAGCGGTTCGCTACGAGCAGTACTTC.

This clone was seen just once. The gene calls are TRBV27 and TRBJ2-5; possible D gene TRBD2, 6 bases. V lost 1 base and J 5 bases, leaving 14 bases between the germline ends. The CDR3 covers 15 residues. Germline CDR1 is MNHEY and CDR2 is SMNVEV (reference sequence). The CDR3 DNA reads as TGTGCCAGCAGTTTATTGGGAGGCTCGGGGGAGACCCAGTACTTC. It translates to CASSLLGGSGETQYF.

The rearrangement links TRBV5-1 to TRBJ1-2; D is unresolved. The CDR3 length is 12 residues. Germline CDR1 and CDR2: SGHRS and YFSETQ. The V end lost 2 bases, the J end lost 8 bases, and 10 bases lay between the germline ends. CDR3 region: CASSFEGRGYTF. The CDR3 DNA sequence: TGCGCCAGCAGCTTCGAGGGAAGAGGCTACACCTTC.

A few counts support this clone. The gene calls are TRBV7-9 and TRBJ2-5; a weak D match, TRBD1 (5 bases). The length of the CDR3 is 14 residues. V was shortened by 8 bases and J by 4 bases, with 17 bases between the two germline ends. Germline CDR1 and CDR2: SEHNR and FQNEAQ (reference sequence). CDR3 residues: CASVSPWGPETQYF. The DNA of the CDR3 is TGTGCCAGCGTCTCACCTTGGGGCCCAGAGACCCAGTACTTC.

The chain couples TRBV30 to TRBJ1-5; no reliable D call. Germline loops: CDR1 GTSNPN, CDR2 SVGIG (reference sequence). Trimming removed 0 bases from V and 7 bases from J, with 13 bases in between. This CDR3 is 14 amino acids long. The CDR3 nucleotides are TGTGCCTGGAGTGTACCCAGGTTCGGACAGCCCCAGCATTTT. Protein product: CAWSVPRFGQPQHF.

The chain combines TRBV29-1 with TRBJ2-7; a possible D gene is TRBD1 (6 bases). The CDR3 is 13 residues long. V was clipped by 6 bases and J by 0 bases, with 12 bases between them. CDR1 is SQVTM and CDR2 is ANQGSEA in the germline V gene. The CDR3 DNA sequence: TGCAGCGTGTGGGACACTGACTCCTACGAGCAGTACTTC. Amino acid sequence: CSVWDTDSYEQYF.

This chain uses TRBV6-1 with TRBJ1-2; 10 nucleotides line up with TRBD1. The CDR3 has 13 amino acids. Per the germline V gene, CDR1 is MNHNS and CDR2 is SASEGT. V was clipped by 6 bases and J by 8 bases; unmatched bases: 6. The CDR3 DNA reads TGTGCCAGCAGACAGACAGGGGGCGAGGGCTACACCTTC. Protein: CASRQTGGEGYTF.